This T cell receptor gamma chain is drawn from a study of intestinal T cells in coeliac disease. This clone was observed a handful of times. TCRdb pairs this DNA with a much larger clone's protein that differs at residue 3, likely a read error; the protein shown was translated from the DNA. Genomic DNA came from ten 5-µm formalin-fixed paraffin-embedded scrolls per case. LymphoTrack primers amplified TRG sequences from about 200 ng of biopsy DNA. TCRdb re-processed the multiplex PCR reads via CATT. The sample lists around 850 gamma-chain clones, 46% occurring once. This CDR3 has 15 amino acids. Germline lookup yields CDR1 EGSNGY and CDR2 YDSYNSKV.

This chain links TRGV2 with TRGJP2. Sequenced input: a duodenal biopsy. The source of this sequence is a human donor with celiac disease. CDR3 region: CAAWDGLSSDWIKTF. CDR3 sequence (DNA): TGTGCCGCCTGGGACGGGCTGAGTAGTGATTGGATCAAGACGTTT.